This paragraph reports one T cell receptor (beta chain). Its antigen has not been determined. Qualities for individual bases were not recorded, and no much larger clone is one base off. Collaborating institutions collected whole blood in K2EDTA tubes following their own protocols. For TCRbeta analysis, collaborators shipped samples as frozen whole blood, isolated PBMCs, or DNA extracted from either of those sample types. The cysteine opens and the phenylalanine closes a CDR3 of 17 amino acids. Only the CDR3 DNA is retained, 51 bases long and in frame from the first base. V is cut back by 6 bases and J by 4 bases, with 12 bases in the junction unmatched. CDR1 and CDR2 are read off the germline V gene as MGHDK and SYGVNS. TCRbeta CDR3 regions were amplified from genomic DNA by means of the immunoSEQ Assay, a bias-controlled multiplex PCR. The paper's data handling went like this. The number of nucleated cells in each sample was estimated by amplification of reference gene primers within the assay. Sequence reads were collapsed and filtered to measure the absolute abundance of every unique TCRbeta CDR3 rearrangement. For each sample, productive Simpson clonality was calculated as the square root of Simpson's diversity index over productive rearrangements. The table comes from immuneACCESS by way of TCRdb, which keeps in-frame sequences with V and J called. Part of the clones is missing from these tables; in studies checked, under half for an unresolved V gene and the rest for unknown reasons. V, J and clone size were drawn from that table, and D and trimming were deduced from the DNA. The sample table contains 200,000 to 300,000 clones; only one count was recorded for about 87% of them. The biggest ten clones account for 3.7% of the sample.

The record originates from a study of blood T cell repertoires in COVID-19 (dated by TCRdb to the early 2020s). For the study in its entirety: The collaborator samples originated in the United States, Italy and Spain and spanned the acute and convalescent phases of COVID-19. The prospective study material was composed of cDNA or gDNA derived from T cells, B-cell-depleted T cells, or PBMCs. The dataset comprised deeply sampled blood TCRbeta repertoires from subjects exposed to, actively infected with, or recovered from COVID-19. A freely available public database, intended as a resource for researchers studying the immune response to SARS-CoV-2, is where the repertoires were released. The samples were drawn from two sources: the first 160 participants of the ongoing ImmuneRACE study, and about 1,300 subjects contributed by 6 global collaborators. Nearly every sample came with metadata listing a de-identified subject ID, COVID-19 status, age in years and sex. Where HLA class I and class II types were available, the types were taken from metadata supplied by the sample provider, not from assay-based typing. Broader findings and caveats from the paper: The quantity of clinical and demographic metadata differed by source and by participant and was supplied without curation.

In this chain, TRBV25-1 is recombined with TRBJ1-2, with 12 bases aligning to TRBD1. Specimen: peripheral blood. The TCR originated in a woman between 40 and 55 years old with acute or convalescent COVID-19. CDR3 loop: CASRDSGTGGVGYGYTF. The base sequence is TGTGCCAGCAGGGACTCCGGGACAGGGGGCGTTGGCTATGGCTACACCTTC.